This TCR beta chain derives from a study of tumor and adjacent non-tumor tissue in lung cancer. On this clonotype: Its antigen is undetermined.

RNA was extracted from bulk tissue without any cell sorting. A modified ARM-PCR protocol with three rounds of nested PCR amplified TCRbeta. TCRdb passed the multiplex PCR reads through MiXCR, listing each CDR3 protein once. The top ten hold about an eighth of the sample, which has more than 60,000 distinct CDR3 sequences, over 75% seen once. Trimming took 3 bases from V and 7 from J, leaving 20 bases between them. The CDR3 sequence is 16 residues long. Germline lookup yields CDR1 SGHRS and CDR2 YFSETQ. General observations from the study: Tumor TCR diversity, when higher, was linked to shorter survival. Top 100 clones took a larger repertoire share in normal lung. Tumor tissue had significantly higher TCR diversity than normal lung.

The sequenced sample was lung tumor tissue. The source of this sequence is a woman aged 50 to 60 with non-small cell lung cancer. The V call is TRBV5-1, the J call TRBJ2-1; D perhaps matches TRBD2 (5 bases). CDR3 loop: CASSSQYGVSENEQFF. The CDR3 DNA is TGCGCCAGCAGCTCGCAGTACGGAGTTAGCGAAAATGAGCAGTTCTTC.